The subject of this entry is one TCR beta chain. The sample comes from a study of control samples from healthy donors and cancer patients. The CDR3 consists of 14 residues. Trimming took 4 bases from V and 7 from J, leaving 11 bases between them. Germline assignment: CDR1 KGHSH and CDR2 LQKENI. TCRdb's copy holds only in-frame clones and misses some; the assay was immunoSEQ multiplex PCR. The table lists 110,000 to 150,000 clones, less than 90% of them singletons. This TCR was sampled from a woman aged 25-40 years in good health. The chain employs TRBV18 and TRBJ1-6; D uncertain. Specimen: blood. The CDR3, as DNA: TGTGCCAGCTCACAGGGCTCCGGGAATTCACCCCTCCACTTT. Its protein is CASSQGSGNSPLHF.